This T cell receptor (beta chain) was recovered during a study of OX40 agonist ivuxolimab in advanced cancers. Study-wide background: Aged roughly 23 to 80 with a mean of roughly 65 years, they were about 78% male. Prior anti-PD-1, anti-PD-L1 or anti-CTLA-4 therapy did not bar entry, and less than 50% had some.

Some clones are missing from TCRdb's copy, which holds only in-frame ones; the method was immunoSEQ multiplex PCR. The sample has roughly 11,000 clones; under 90% are singletons. This clone was seen only once. CDR1 is LGHNA and CDR2 is YNFKEQ in the germline V gene. This CDR3 region has 16 residues. V gave up 1 base and J gave up 7 bases; unmatched junction bases: 9. Blood was sampled at baseline, cycle 4 day 1, and cycle 7 day 1. The V call is TRBV4-2, the J call TRBJ2-3; 9 bases fit TRBD2. The source is an adult with an advanced solid tumor such as melanoma, head and neck, liver or kidney cancer. This specimen consisted of CD4+ or CD8+ T cells sorted from blood, obtained in a trial of the OX40 agonist ivuxolimab. The CDR3 region is CASSQVTGLAPNTQYF. In nucleotides, the CDR3 is TGTGCCAGCAGCCAAGTTACGGGACTAGCACCAAATACGCAGTATTTT.